This is a list of T cell receptor beta chains from one sample in a study of blood T cells in healthy people across ages. TCRdb used MiXCR to reprocess the 5' RACE reads, holding one entry per CDR3 protein. The table includes around 1,600,000 distinct CDR3 sequences, around 40% detected once. The sample consisted of blood. The receptors originated from a woman between 18 and 29 years old in good health. Both conserved end residues are part of each CDR3. D genes are given only for firm matches. Some rows have no size entry. The others give once, few or many, or a class for an expanded clone.

TRBV6-6	NA	many	TRBJ1-1	CASSYSGLNTEAFF	TGTGCCAGCAGTTACTCGGGGCTGAACACTGAAGCTTTCTTT
TRBV7-2	NA	NA	TRBJ2-3	CASSYQAGDTQYF	TGTGCCAGCAGCTATCAGGCGGGAGATACGCAGTATTTT
TRBV2	TRBD2	NA	TRBJ2-5	CASSDGSGGETQYF	TGTGCCAGCAGTGATGGTAGCGGGGGAGAGACCCAGTACTTC
TRBV7-9	TRBD1	NA	TRBJ1-5	CASSSGTASWQPQHF	TGTGCCAGCAGCTCCGGGACAGCCTCTTGGCAGCCCCAGCATTTT
TRBV4-3	TRBD2	NA	TRBJ2-1	CASSQDLSSGGSNEQFF	TGCGCCAGCAGCCAAGATCTTTCCAGCGGGGGGAGCAATGAGCAGTTCTTC
TRBV2	TRBD2	NA	TRBJ2-1	CASSETARGSGSIHEQFF	TGTGCCAGCAGTGAAACCGCCCGGGGTAGCGGGAGTATCCATGAGCAGTTCTTC
TRBV29-1	NA	NA	TRBJ1-3	CSVGRQGTIYF	TGCAGCGTTGGGAGGCAAGGCACCATATATTTT
TRBV18	NA	NA	TRBJ2-5	CANSPGNQETQYF	TGTGCCAACTCTCCGGGCAACCAAGAGACCCAGTACTTC
TRBV21-1	NA	NA	TRBJ2-3	CASSNGWLAVTDTQYF	TGTGCCAGCAGCAACGGGTGGCTAGCGGTCACAGATACGCAGTATTTT
TRBV27	NA	many	TRBJ2-1	CASSLWQGGNEQFF	TGTGCCAGCAGTTTATGGCAGGGAGGCAATGAGCAGTTCTTC
TRBV7-3	NA	NA	TRBJ2-1	CASSLRGSFYNEQFF	TGTGCCAGCAGCTTAAGGGGGAGTTTCTACAATGAGCAGTTCTTC
TRBV20-1	NA	few	TRBJ2-1	CSAILAGRYNEQFF	TGCAGTGCTATACTAGCAGGGCGCTACAATGAGCAGTTCTTC
TRBV29-1	NA	NA	TRBJ2-7	CSVARTDSEQYF	TGCAGCGTTGCTAGGACAGACTCCGAGCAGTACTTC
TRBV15	NA	NA	TRBJ2-3	CSTSRFTDTQYF	TGTTCCACCAGCAGATTCACAGATACGCAGTATTTT
TRBV29-1	NA	NA	TRBJ2-3	CSGQERDTQYF	TGCAGCGGACAGGAGCGGGATACGCAGTATTTT
TRBV7-2	NA	few	TRBJ1-1	CASLGDHTEAFF	TGTGCCAGTCTTGGGGACCACACTGAAGCTTTCTTT
TRBV13	NA	few	TRBJ2-5	CASSLGRLESGDSYQTQYF	TGTGCCAGCAGCTTAGGCCGTTTGGAATCAGGGGACTCGTATCAGACCCAGTACTTC
TRBV3-1	TRBD2	few	TRBJ2-7	CASSPRTSGKNEQYF	TGTGCCAGCAGCCCCAGGACTAGCGGGAAAAATGAGCAGTACTTC
TRBV7-2	NA	few	TRBJ2-6	CASSFQGRGANVLTF	TGTGCCAGCAGCTTCCAAGGCCGAGGGGCCAACGTCCTGACTTTC
TRBV7-9	NA	NA	TRBJ1-2	CASSSPVLGAYGYTF	TGTGCCAGCAGCTCTCCCGTCCTCGGGGCCTATGGCTACACCTTC
TRBV6-2/TRBV6-3	NA	NA	TRBJ2-7	CASRTTKGVFEQYF	TGTGCCAGCAGAACCACGAAGGGGGTATTCGAGCAGTACTTC
TRBV7-2	TRBD1	NA	TRBJ2-7	CASSLPGQGSREQYF	TGTGCCAGCAGCTTACCGGGACAGGGCTCACGTGAGCAGTACTTC
TRBV21-1	NA	NA	TRBJ1-3	CASRIHGLSGNTIYF	TGTGCCAGCAGAATACACGGACTCTCTGGAAACACCATATATTTT
TRBV28	NA	NA	TRBJ1-2	CASSFAVAGYGYTF	TGTGCCAGCAGTTTCGCGGTGGCTGGGTATGGCTACACCTTC
TRBV12-3/TRBV12-4	TRBD1	many	TRBJ2-4	CASRGTGVAKNIQYF	TGTGCCAGCAGAGGGACAGGGGTGGCCAAAAACATTCAGTACTTC
TRBV9	TRBD2	NA	TRBJ2-5	CASSKTRSLAGGETQYF	TGTGCCAGCAGCAAAACTAGATCACTAGCGGGGGGGGAGACCCAGTACTTC
TRBV27	NA	NA	TRBJ2-1	CASSLLGQTTYNEQFF	TGTGCCAGCAGTTTATTAGGACAGACTACCTACAATGAGCAGTTCTTC
TRBV4-3	TRBD2	few	TRBJ2-1	CASSQDQFLLSGRARNEQFF	TGCGCCAGCAGCCAAGACCAATTTTTACTTAGCGGGAGGGCCCGCAATGAGCAGTTCTTC
TRBV7-2	NA	NA	TRBJ2-3	CASSFRSGTSTDTRYF	TGTGCCAGCAGCTTTAGGAGCGGCACCAGCACAGATACGCGGTATTTT
TRBV29-1	TRBD1	NA	TRBJ2-7	CSADTGAHEQYF	TGCAGCGCCGATACAGGGGCCCACGAGCAGTACTTC
TRBV6-2/TRBV6-3	TRBD1	NA	TRBJ2-7	CASIGRQGQFYEQYF	TGTGCCAGCATAGGACGACAGGGACAATTTTACGAGCAGTACTTC
TRBV6-5	NA	few	TRBJ2-3	CASSYSWSSTDTQYF	TGTGCCAGCAGTTACTCCTGGTCAAGCACAGATACGCAGTATTTT
TRBV6-5	NA	NA	TRBJ2-3	CASSYSGQLSTDTQYF	TGTGCCAGCAGTTACTCAGGACAGCTGAGCACAGATACGCAGTATTTT
TRBV27	NA	NA	TRBJ1-4	CASSILGPETNEKLFF	TGTGCCAGCAGTATCCTTGGCCCGGAGACTAATGAAAAACTGTTTTTT
TRBV20-1	NA	NA	TRBJ1-1	CSARRAGAEAFF	TGCAGTGCTAGGAGAGCAGGCGCTGAAGCTTTCTTT
TRBV4-1	TRBD2	NA	TRBJ2-7	CASSQGGLAGAPYEQYF	TGCGCCAGCAGCCAAGGGGGACTAGCGGGGGCCCCCTACGAGCAGTACTTC
TRBV6-1	NA	NA	TRBJ2-1	CASSEVRGRPNEQFF	TGTGCCAGCAGTGAAGTAAGAGGTCGCCCCAATGAGCAGTTCTTC
TRBV14	NA	NA	TRBJ1-2	CASSQGPRKGYGYTF	TGTGCCAGCAGCCAAGGCCCCAGGAAGGGCTATGGCTACACCTTC
TRBV4-1	NA	NA	TRBJ1-1	CASSQDHGGPEAFF	TGCGCCAGCAGCCAAGATCACGGGGGCCCTGAAGCTTTCTTT
TRBV7-8	NA	few	TRBJ2-3	CASSLGAADTQYF	TGTGCCAGCAGCTTAGGTGCGGCAGATACGCAGTATTTT
TRBV7-2	NA	NA	TRBJ1-4	CASSLAQWGEKLFF	TGTGCCAGCAGCTTAGCGCAGTGGGGTGAAAAACTGTTTTTT
TRBV7-2	TRBD2	many	TRBJ2-4	CASSLSGVAKNIQYF	TGTGCCAGCAGCTTAAGCGGGGTAGCCAAAAACATTCAGTACTTC
TRBV7-2	NA	few	TRBJ2-5	CASSLGDGYQETQYF	TGTGCCAGCAGCTTAGGGGACGGATACCAAGAGACCCAGTACTTC